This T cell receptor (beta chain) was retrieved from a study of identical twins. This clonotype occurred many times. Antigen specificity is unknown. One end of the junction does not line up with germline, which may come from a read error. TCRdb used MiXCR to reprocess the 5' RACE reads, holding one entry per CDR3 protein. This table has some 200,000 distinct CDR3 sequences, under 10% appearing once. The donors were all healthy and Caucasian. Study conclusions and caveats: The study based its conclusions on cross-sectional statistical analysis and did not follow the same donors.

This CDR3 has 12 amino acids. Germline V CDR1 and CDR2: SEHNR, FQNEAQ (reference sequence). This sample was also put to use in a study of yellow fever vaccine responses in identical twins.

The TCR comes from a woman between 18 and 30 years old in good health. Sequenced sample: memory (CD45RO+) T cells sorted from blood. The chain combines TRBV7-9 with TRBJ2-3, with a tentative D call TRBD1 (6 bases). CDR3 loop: CASSERGSPWNF. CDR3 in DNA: TGTGCCAGCAGCGAGAGGGGGTCGCCTTGGAATTTT.